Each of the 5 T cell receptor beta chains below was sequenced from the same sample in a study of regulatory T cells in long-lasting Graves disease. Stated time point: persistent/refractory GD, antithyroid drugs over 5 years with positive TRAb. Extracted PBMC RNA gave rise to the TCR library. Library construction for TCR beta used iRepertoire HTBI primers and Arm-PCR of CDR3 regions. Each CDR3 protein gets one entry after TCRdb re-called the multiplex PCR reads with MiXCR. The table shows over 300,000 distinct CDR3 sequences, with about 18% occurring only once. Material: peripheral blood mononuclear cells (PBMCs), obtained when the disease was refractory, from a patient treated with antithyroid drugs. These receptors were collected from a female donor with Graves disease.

The CDR3 sequence is CASSPLADYEQYF. The CDR3 region has the DNA TGTGCCAGCTCACCACTCGCGGACTACGAGCAGTACTTC. The V gene is TRBV18, the J gene TRBJ2-7; D not certain. Germline V lookup: CDR1 KGHSH, CDR2 LQKENI. This CDR3 comprises 13 residues. Trimming stripped 1 base from V and 3 bases from J, with 7 bases between.

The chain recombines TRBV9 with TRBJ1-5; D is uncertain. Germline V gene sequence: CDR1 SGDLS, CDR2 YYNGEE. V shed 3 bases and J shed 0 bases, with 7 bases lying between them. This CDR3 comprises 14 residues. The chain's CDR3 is CASSAVDSNQPQHF. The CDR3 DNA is TGTGCCAGCAGCGCAGTAGATAGCAATCAGCCCCAGCATTTT.

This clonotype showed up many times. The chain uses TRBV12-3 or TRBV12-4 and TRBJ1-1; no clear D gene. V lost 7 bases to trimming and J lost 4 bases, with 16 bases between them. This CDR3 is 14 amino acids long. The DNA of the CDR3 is TGTGCCAGCACCTTCGAGGGAGGAGGCACTGAAGCTTTCTTT. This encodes CASTFEGGGTEAFF.

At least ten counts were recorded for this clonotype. DNA for the CDR3: TGTGCCAGCAGCCCAGGCAGTTATAGCAATCAGCCCCAGCATTTT. This codes for CASSPGSYSNQPQHF. The V and J genes are TRBV7-2 and TRBJ1-5; no firm D call. Per germline, CDR1 SGHTA and CDR2 FQGNSA. This CDR3 spans 15 amino acids. Trimming removed 5 bases at V and 0 bases at J, with 11 bases between.

The chain's CDR3 is CASSLDNEKLFF. In DNA form, the CDR3 reads TGTGCCAGCAGCCTCGATAATGAAAAACTGTTTTTT. The chain carries TRBV7-2 and TRBJ1-4; D not resolved. Germline V CDR1 and CDR2: SGHTA, FQGNSA. The CDR3 covers 12 residues. V gave up 5 bases and J gave up 4 bases, with 5 bases separating them.